The T cell receptor beta chain under discussion was sequenced for a study of T cells in Graves' hyperthyroidism and ophthalmopathy. Amplification yielded TCR beta CDR3 regions, with RNA transcripts as the source. The HTBI primer set served for first-round RT-PCR of the TCR CDR3. TCRdb re-called the multiplex PCR reads with MiXCR, one entry per CDR3 protein. The repertoire has some 350,000 distinct CDR3 sequences, 15% to 19% of them found once; the top ten carry around 30%. In this sample, this clonotype turned up many times. Patients showing uncontrolled infection, other autoimmune disease, pregnancy or lactation were ineligible. The sample comprised blood. The source is a woman aged 18-29 years with Graves' hyperthyroidism that later progressed to Graves' ophthalmopathy.

The CDR3 bases are TGTGCCAGCAGTTTATCGGGCGGTGGGGGGAGCAAAAACATTCAGTACTTC. This encodes CASSLSGGGGSKNIQYF. The chain recombines TRBV7-8 with TRBJ2-4; D might be TRBD2 (6 bases). This CDR3 has 17 amino acids. Germline CDR1 SGHVS, CDR2 FQNEAQ. The V gene lost 6 bases and the J gene lost 3 bases, with 21 bases spanning the gap.